The clone carrying this T cell receptor beta chain was seen only a few times. The data originate from a study of T cell changes during pregnancy in multiple sclerosis. V dropped 1 base and J dropped 5 bases, with 11 bases sitting between them. The CDR3 has 13 amino acids. Looked up from germline, CDR1 is GTSNPN and CDR2 is SVGIG (reference sequence). Profiling relied on immunoSEQ multiplex PCR, and the TCRdb table lists in-frame clones only, not all of them. This repertoire shows 60,000 or so clones, about 90% found once; its top ten account for about 0.49%. V gene TRBV30 combines with J gene TRBJ1-1; D unclear. This specimen was CD4+ T cells from peripheral blood mononuclear cells, taken after pregnancy. The TCR was taken from a female donor in good health, enrolled as a control in a pregnancy study. CDR3 sequence: CAWSDSRWTEAFF. CDR3 sequence (DNA): TGTGCCTGGAGTGACAGTAGGTGGACTGAAGCTTTCTTT.